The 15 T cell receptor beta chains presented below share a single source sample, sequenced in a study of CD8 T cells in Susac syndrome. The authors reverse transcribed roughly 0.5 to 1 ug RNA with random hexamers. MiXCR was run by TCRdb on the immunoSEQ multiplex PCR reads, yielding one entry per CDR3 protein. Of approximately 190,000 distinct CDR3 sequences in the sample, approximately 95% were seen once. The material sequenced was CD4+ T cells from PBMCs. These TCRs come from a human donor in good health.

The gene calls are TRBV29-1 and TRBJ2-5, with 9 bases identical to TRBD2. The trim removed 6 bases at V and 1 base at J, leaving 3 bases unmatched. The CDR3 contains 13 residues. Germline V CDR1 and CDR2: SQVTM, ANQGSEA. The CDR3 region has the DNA TGCAGCGTACCTAGCGGGGCCCAAGAGACCCAGTACTTC. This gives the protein CSVPSGAQETQYF.

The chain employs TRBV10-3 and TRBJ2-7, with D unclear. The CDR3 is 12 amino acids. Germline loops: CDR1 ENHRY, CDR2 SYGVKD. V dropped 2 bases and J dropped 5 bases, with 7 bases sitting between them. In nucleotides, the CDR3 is TGTGCCATCAGTGAGGGGATTAACGAGCAGTACTTC. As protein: CAISEGINEQYF.

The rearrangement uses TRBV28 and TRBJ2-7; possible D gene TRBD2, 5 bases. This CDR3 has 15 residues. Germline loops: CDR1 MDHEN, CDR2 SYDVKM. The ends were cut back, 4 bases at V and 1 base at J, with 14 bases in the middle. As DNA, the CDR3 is TGTGCCAGCAGTTATAGTCGAGGGCAGTCCTACGAGCAGTACGTC. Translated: CASSYSRGQSYEQYV.

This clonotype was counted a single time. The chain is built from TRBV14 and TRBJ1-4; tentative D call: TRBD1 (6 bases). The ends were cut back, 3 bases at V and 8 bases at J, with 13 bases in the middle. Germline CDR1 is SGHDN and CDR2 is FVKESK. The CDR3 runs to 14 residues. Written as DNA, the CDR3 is TGTGCCAGCAGCCACAGGGGACCGACGGAAAAACTGTTTTTT. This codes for CASSHRGPTEKLFF.

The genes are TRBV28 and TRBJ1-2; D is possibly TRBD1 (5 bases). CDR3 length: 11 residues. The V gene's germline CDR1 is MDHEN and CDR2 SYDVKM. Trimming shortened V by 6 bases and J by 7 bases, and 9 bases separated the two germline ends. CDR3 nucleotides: TGTGCCAGCAGATGGACAAGTGGCTACACCTTC. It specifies CASRWTSGYTF.

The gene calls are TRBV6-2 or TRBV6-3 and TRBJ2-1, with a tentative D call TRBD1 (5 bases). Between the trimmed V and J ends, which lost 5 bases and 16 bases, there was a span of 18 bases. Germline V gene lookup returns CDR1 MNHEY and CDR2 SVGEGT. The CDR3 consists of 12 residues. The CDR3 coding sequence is TGTGCCAGCAGTCGCCCGACTGGGGCAAGCTTCTTC. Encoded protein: CASSRPTGASFF.

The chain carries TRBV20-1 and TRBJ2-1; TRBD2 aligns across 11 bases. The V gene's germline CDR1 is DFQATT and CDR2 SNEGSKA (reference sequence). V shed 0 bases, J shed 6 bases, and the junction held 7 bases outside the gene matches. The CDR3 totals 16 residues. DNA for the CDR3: TGCAGTGCTAGAGAGTTTAGCGGGGGGGGGATCAATGAGCAGTTCTTC. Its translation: CSAREFSGGGINEQFF.

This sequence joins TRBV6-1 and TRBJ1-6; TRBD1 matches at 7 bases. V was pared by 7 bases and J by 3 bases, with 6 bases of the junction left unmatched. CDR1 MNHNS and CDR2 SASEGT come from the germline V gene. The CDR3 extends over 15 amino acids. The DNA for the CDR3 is TGTGCCAGCACCGACAGGGACTTCTATAATTCACCCCTCCACTTT. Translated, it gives CASTDRDFYNSPLHF.

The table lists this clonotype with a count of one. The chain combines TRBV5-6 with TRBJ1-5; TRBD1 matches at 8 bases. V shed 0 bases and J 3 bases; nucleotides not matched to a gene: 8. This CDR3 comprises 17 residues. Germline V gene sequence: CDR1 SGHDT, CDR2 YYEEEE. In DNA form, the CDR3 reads TGTGCCAGCAGCTTGGGTGGACAGGGTTGGAACAATCAGCCCCAGCATTTT. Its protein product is CASSLGGQGWNNQPQHF. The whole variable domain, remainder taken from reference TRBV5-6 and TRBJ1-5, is DAGVTQSPTHLIKTRGQQVTLRCSPKSGHDTVSWYQQALGQGPQFIFQYYEEEERQRGNFPDRFSGHQFPNYSSELNVNALLLGDSALYLCASSLGGQGWNNQPQHFGDGTRLSIL.

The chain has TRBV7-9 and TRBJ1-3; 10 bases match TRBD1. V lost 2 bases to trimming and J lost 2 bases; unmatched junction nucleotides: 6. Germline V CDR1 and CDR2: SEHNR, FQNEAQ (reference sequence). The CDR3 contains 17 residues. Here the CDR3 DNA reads TGTGCCAGCAGCTTATCCCAAGGGACAGGGGCTGGAAACACCATATATTTT. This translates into CASSLSQGTGAGNTIYF.

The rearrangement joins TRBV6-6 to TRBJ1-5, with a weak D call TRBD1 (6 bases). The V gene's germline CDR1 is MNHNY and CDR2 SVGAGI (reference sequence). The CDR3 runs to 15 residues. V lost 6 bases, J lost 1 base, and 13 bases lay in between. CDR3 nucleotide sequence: TGTGCCAGCAGCCTACAGGGCGTGAGCAATCAGCCCCAGCATTTT. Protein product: CASSLQGVSNQPQHF.

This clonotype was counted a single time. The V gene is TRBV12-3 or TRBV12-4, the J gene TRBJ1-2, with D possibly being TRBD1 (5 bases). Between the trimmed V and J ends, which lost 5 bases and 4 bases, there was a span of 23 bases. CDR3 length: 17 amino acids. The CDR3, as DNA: TGTGCCAGCAGTCAAACTAGGCCCTCGGGGGGAGGCTATGGCTACACCTTC. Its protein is CASSQTRPSGGGYGYTF.

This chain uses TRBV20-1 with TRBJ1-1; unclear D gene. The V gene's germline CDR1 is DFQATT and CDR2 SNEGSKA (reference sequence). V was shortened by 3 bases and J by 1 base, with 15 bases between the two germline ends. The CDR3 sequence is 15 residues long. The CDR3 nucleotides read TGCAGTGCTAGGGACCCCTCAATACGGAACACTGAAGCTTTCTTT. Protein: CSARDPSIRNTEAFF.

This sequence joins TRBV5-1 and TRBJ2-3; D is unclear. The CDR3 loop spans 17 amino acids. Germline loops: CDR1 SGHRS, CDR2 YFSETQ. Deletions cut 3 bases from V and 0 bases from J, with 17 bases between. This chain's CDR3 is CASSSAGSSSSTDTQYF. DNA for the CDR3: TGCGCCAGCAGCTCGGCTGGCAGCTCCTCTAGCACAGATACGCAGTATTTT. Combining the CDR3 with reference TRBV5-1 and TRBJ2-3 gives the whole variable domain KAGVTQTPRYLIKTRGQQVTLSCSPISGHRSVSWYQQTPGQGLQFLFEYFSETQRNKGNFPGRFSGRQFSNSRSEMNVSTLELGDSALYLCASSSAGSSSSTDTQYFGPGTRLTVL.

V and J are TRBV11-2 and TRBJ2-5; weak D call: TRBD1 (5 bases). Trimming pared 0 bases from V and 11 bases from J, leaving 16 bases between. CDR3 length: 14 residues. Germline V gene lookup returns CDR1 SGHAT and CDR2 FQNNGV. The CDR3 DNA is TGTGCCAGCAGCTTAGATAGGTTAGGGGATATGCAGTACTTC. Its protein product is CASSLDRLGDMQYF. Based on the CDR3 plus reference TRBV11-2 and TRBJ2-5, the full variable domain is EAGVAQSPRYKIIEKRQSVAFWCNPISGHATLYWYQQILGQGPKLLIQFQNNGVVDDSQLPKDRFSAERLKGVDSTLKIQPAKLEDSAVYLCASSLDRLGDMQYFGPGTRLLVL.